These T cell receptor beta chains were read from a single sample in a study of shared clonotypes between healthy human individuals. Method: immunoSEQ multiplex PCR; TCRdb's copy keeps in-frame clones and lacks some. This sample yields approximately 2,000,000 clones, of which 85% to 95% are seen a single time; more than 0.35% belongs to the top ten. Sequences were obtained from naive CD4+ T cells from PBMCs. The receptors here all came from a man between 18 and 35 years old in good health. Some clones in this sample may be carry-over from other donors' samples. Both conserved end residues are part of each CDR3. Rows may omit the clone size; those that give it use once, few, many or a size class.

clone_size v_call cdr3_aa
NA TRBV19 CASTPGGRGDTQYF
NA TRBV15 CATSRETGSYEQYF
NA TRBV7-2 CASSLKGGGDYGYTF
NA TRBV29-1 CSVSVGADTQYF
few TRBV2 CAGETQYF
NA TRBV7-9 CASSPVGTSVSTDTQYF
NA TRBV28 CASSSPEQAGQPQHF
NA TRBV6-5 CASSYEQYF
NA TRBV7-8 CASSPSREQSSYEQYF
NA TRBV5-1 CASSLLGLAGLYNEQFF
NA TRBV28 CASSPSTGYAEAFF
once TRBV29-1 CSVDGQGSYEQYF
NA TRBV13 CASSPTSGSSYEQYF
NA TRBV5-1 CASDPGQSSGANVLTF
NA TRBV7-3 CASSRGQNTGELFF
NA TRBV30 CASRGRSNTGELFF
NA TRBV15 CATSRPTSGRSDTQYF
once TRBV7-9 CASSRNAWDRNTGELFF
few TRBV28 CASSSQWGDYGYTF
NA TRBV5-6 CASSSPTGGNTGELFF
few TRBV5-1 CASSRGQQETQYF
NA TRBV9 CASSLQGTDTQYF
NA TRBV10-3 CAISEEIEQFF
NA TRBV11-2 CASSWDRVADEQFF
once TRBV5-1 CASSLGRQDLQETQYF
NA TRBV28 CASRPGRSDGELFF
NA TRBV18 CASSPGQGNQPQHF
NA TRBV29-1 CSVVGWNTEAFF
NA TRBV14 CASSQGGQGRGHQPQHF
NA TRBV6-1 CASSELGVGSTGELFF
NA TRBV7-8 CASSLGQMNTEAFF
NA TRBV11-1 CASSGGAGVGETQYF